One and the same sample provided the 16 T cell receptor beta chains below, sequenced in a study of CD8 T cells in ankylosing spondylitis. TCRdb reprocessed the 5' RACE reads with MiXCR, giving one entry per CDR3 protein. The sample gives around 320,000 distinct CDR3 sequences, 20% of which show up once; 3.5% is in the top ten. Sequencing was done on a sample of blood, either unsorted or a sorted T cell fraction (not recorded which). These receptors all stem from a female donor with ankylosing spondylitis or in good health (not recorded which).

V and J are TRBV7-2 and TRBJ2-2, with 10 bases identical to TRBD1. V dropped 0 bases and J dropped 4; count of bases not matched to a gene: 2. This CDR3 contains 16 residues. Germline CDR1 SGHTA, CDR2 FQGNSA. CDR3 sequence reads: CASSLAGTGVTGELFF. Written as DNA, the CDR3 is TGTGCCAGCAGCTTAGCCGGGACAGGGGTCACCGGGGAGCTGTTTTTT.

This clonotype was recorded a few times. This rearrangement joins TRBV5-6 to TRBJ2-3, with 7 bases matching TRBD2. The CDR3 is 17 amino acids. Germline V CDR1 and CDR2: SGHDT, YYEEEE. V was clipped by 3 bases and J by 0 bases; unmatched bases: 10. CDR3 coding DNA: TGTGCCAGCAGCTCAGTCTGGCGGGAGAGGAGCACAGATACGCAGTATTTT. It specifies CASSSVWRERSTDTQYF.

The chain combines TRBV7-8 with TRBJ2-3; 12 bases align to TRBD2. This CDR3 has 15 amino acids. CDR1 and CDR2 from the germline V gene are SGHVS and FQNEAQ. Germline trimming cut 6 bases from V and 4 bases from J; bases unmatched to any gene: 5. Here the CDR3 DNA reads TGTGCCAGCAGTTCGACTAGCGGGAGCCCAGATACGCAGTATTTT. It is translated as CASSSTSGSPDTQYF. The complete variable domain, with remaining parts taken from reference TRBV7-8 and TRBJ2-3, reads GAGVSQSPRYKVAKRGQDVALRCDPISGHVSLFWYQQALGQGPEFLTYFQNEAQLDKSGLPSDRFFAERPEGSVSTLKIQRTQQEDSAVYLCASSSTSGSPDTQYFGPGTRLTVL.

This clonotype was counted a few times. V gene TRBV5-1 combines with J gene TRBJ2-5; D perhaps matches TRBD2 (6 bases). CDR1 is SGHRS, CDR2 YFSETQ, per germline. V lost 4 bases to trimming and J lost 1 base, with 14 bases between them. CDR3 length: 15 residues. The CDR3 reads CASSGTGGPQETQYF. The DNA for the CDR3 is TGCGCCAGCAGCGGGACTGGCGGCCCCCAAGAGACCCAGTACTTC.

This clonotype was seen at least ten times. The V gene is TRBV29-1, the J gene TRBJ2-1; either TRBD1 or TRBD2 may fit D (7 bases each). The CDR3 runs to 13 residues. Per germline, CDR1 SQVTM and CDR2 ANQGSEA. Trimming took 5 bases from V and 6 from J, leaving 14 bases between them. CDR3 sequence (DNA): TGCAGCGTTATCCAGGGGGGGGCCAATGAGCAGTTCTTC. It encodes CSVIQGGANEQFF.

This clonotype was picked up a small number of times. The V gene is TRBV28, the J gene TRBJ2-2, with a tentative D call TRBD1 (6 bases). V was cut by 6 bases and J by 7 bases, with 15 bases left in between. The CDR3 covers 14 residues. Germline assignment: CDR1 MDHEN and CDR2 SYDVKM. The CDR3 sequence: CASSTAWGHGELFF. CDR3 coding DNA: TGTGCCAGCAGCACTGCTTGGGGGCACGGGGAGCTGTTTTTT.

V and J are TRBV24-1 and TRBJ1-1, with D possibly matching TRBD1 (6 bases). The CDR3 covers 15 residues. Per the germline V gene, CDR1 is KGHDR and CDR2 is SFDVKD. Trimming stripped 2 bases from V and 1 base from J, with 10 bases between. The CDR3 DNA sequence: TGTGCCACCAGTGATTCGGACAGCCAGAACACTGAAGCTTTCTTT. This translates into CATSDSDSQNTEAFF.

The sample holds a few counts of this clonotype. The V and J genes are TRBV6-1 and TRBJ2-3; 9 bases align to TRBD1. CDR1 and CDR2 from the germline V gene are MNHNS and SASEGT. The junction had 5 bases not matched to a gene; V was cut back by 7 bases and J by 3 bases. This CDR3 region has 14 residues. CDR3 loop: CASKSGQGTDTQYF. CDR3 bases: TGTGCCAGCAAATCAGGACAGGGGACAGATACGCAGTATTTT.

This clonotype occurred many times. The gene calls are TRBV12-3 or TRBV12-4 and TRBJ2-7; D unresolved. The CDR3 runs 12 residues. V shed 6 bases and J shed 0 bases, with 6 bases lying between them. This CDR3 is CASRVSSYEQYF. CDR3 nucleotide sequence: TGTGCCAGCAGAGTCAGCTCCTACGAGCAGTACTTC.

Written as DNA, the CDR3 is TGTGCCACCAGTGACCCACACCACGGACAGGACAATGAGCAGTTCTTC. It codes for CATSDPHHGQDNEQFF. V is TRBV24-1 and J is TRBJ2-1, with 7 bases that match TRBD1. Trimming at V came to 4 bases and at J to 5 bases, leaving 10 bases not matched to a gene. The CDR3 is 16 residues long. Per the germline V gene, CDR1 is KGHDR and CDR2 is SFDVKD.

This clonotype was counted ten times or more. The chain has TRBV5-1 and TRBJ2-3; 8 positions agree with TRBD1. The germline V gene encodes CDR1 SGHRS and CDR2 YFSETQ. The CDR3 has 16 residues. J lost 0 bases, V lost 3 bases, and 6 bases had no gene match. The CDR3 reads CASSSQGAASTDTQYF. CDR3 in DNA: TGCGCCAGCAGCTCGCAGGGGGCCGCTAGCACAGATACGCAGTATTTT.

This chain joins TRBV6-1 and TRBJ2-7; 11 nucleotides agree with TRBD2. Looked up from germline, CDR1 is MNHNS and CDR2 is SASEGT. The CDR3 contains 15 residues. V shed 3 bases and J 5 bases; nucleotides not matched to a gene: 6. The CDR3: CASSDLAGGGNEQYF. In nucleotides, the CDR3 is TGTGCCAGCAGTGATTTAGCGGGAGGGGGCAACGAGCAGTACTTC.

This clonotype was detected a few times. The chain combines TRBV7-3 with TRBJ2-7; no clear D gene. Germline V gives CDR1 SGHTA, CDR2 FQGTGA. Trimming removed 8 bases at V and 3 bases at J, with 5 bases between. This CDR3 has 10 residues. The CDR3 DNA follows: TGTGCCAGCTTCTACTACGAGCAGTACTTC. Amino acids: CASFYYEQYF.

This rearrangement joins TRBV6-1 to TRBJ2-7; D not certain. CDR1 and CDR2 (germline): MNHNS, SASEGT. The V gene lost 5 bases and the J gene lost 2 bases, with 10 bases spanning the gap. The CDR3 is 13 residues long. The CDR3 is CASSQNAPYEQYF. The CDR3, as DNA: TGTGCCAGCAGTCAGAATGCTCCCTACGAGCAGTACTTC.

This chain's CDR3 is CASSTLERQYF. In DNA form, the CDR3 reads TGTGCCAGCAGTACCCTCGAGAGGCAGTACTTC. V is TRBV6-5 and J is TRBJ2-7; D not certain. CDR1 is MNHEY, CDR2 SVGAGI, per germline. The CDR3 extends over 11 amino acids. V was trimmed by 5 bases and J by 9 bases, leaving 11 bases between them.

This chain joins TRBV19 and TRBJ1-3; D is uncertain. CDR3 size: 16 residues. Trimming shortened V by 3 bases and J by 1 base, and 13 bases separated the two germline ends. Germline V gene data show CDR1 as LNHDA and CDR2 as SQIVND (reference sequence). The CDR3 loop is CASSMPSYRSGNTIYF. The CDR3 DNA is TGTGCCAGTAGTATGCCCAGCTACCGATCTGGAAACACCATATATTTT.